This passage covers 16 T cell receptor beta chains from one sample sequenced in a study of cytomegalovirus exposure and HLA in healthy donors. The primer mix had 60 Vbeta and 13 Jbeta primers. Profiling relied on immunoSEQ multiplex PCR, and the TCRdb table lists in-frame clones only, not all of them. The sample has about 120,000 clones, 77% seen once. Sample: PBMCs. These receptors all come from a man aged 35 to 55 in good health and CMV-seropositive.

This rearrangement joins TRBV7-9 to TRBJ1-4; D is perhaps TRBD1 (6 bases). The CDR3 runs 16 residues. CDR1 and CDR2 from the germline V gene are SEHNR and FQNEAQ (reference sequence). Trimming removed 1 base at V and 0 bases at J, with 9 bases between. CDR3 in amino acids: CASSLGDTTTNEKLFF. The DNA for the CDR3 is TGTGCCAGCAGCTTAGGGGACACCACAACTAATGAAAAACTGTTTTTT.

This clone was detected only once. The chain couples TRBV11-2 to TRBJ1-2; 8 positions match TRBD1. Per the germline V gene, CDR1 is SGHAT and CDR2 is FQNNGV. The trim removed 5 bases at V and 7 bases at J, leaving 12 bases unmatched. The CDR3 length is 15 residues. The CDR3 spells CASSQPGQAFAGYTF. CDR3 sequence (DNA): TGTGCCAGCAGCCAGCCGGGACAGGCTTTTGCTGGCTACACCTTC.

The chain recombines TRBV30 with TRBJ2-7, with 9 bases identical to TRBD1. The CDR3 consists of 16 residues. Germline V gene data show CDR1 as GTSNPN and CDR2 as SVGIG (reference sequence). Losses at the gene ends were 4 bases for V and 13 bases for J; bases not matched to a gene: 23. CDR3 loop: CAWNTLGRTGAPISYF. CDR3 in DNA: TGTGCCTGGAATACCCTAGGAAGGACAGGGGCTCCCATAAGTTACTTC.

This clone has a handful of counts. This chain uses TRBV7-9 with TRBJ2-7, with D possibly TRBD1 on 6 matching bases. With 8 bases removed from V and 2 bases from J, the gap between germline ends came to 13 bases. The germline gives CDR1 SEHNR, CDR2 FQNEAQ (reference sequence). The CDR3 runs to 13 residues. CDR3: CASFRQETYEQYF. The CDR3 DNA reads TGTGCCAGCTTTCGACAGGAAACCTACGAGCAGTACTTC.

The CDR3 coding sequence is TGCGCCAGCAGCCAGGGACAGAACTATGGCTACACCTTC. Translated: CASSQGQNYGYTF. This sequence joins TRBV4-1 and TRBJ1-2, with 7 bases fitting TRBD1. Germline CDR1 MGHRA, CDR2 YSYEKL. The CDR3 is made up of 13 amino acids. With V trimmed by 3 bases and J by 2 bases, 0 bases remained unmatched.

The rearrangement joins TRBV27 to TRBJ2-7, with unresolved D. This CDR3 is built from 13 residues. Trimming pared 1 base from V and 3 bases from J, leaving 7 bases between. Germline values: CDR1 MNHEY, CDR2 SMNVEV (reference sequence). The CDR3 region is CASSLYRSYEQYF. For the CDR3, the DNA is TGTGCCAGCAGTTTATATCGGAGCTACGAGCAGTACTTC.

This clone was seen only a few times. V is TRBV5-8 and J is TRBJ1-6; 9 nucleotides align to TRBD1. After removal of 4 bases from V and 10 bases from J, the junction contained 6 bases not matched to a gene. The CDR3 runs 14 residues. CDR1 is SGHTS, CDR2 YDEGEE, per germline. The CDR3 DNA reads TGTGCCAGCAGCACCAACAGGGGGCGGTCACCCCTCCACTTT. As protein: CASSTNRGRSPLHF.

The J gene is TRBJ1-3, the V gene TRBV6-6; unclear D gene. Trimming cost V 6 bases and J 3 bases, with 12 bases left between them. The CDR3 consists of 14 residues. In germline, CDR1 is MNHNY, CDR2 SVGAGI (reference sequence). The CDR3 spells CASSLKLHGNTIYF. The CDR3 DNA sequence: TGTGCCAGCAGCCTAAAGCTTCATGGAAACACCATATATTTT.

This clone was detected once. The V and J genes are TRBV9 and TRBJ2-2; 8 nucleotides match TRBD1. The germline V gene encodes CDR1 SGDLS and CDR2 YYNGEE. Trimming removed 4 bases from V and 4 bases from J; junction bases left unmatched: 9. There are 16 residues in the CDR3. The DNA for the CDR3 is TGTGCCAGCAGCCCCCGGACAGGGTGGGGCACCGGGGAGCTGTTTTTT. It specifies CASSPRTGWGTGELFF.

This chain connects TRBV28 to TRBJ2-7; 8 positions agree with TRBD2. The V segment lost 8 bases and the J segment 5 bases; nucleotides outside the gene matches: 8. Germline V lookup: CDR1 MDHEN, CDR2 SYDVKM. The CDR3 spans 13 residues. The CDR3 spells CASSAGGWNEQYF. CDR3 nucleotide sequence: TGTGCCAGCTCCGCGGGGGGCTGGAACGAGCAGTACTTC.

This chain joins TRBV5-1 and TRBJ1-5; 10 nucleotides align to TRBD1. The V segment lost 2 bases and the J segment 5 bases; nucleotides outside the gene matches: 1. The germline CDR1 and CDR2 sequences are SGHRS and YFSETQ. The CDR3 totals 14 residues. The CDR3 DNA follows: TGCGCCAGCAGCTTCGGGACAGGGGATCAGCCCCAGCATTTT. Translation: CASSFGTGDQPQHF.

The rearrangement joins TRBV7-8 to TRBJ1-2; no firm D call. The CDR3 spans 13 residues. Trimming left V 0 bases short and J 8 bases short, with 10 bases between. CDR1 and CDR2 (germline): SGHVS, FQNEAQ. The CDR3 is CASSLASGSGYTF. CDR3 DNA sequence: TGTGCCAGCAGCTTAGCGAGCGGGAGCGGCTACACCTTC.

The chain links TRBV5-6 to TRBJ2-5; D perhaps matches TRBD2 (5 bases). The J call may be faulty, since TRBJ2-7 better matches the DNA end. CDR3 length: 14 amino acids. Germline V gene sequence: CDR1 SGHDT, CDR2 YYEEEE. The CDR3 coding sequence is TGTGCCAGCAGCTTGAGAGGGCGCCCCTACGAGCAGTACTTC. The encoded protein is CASSLRGRPYEQYF.

This CDR3 reads CASSFPGLAGGNEQFF. CDR3 in DNA: TGTGCCAGCAGCTTTCCGGGACTAGCGGGGGGCAATGAGCAGTTCTTC. The V gene is TRBV7-6, the J gene TRBJ2-1; TRBD2 matches at 15 bases. V gave up 3 bases and J gave up 6 bases; unmatched junction bases: 3. The CDR3 is 16 amino acids. Germline lookup yields CDR1 SGHVS and CDR2 FNYEAQ. Full variable domain (missing parts from reference TRBV7-6 and TRBJ2-1): GAGVSQSPRYKVTKRGQDVALRCDPISGHVSLYWYRQALGQGPEFLTYFNYEAQQDKSGLPNDRFSAERPEGSISTLTIQRTEQRDSAMYRCASSFPGLAGGNEQFFGPGTRLTVL.

This clone was seen only a few times. This chain connects TRBV13 to TRBJ2-7; D ambiguous. There are 13 residues in the CDR3. Germline V gene data show CDR1 as PRHDT and CDR2 as FYEKMQ (reference sequence). V was cut by 5 bases and J by 3 bases, with 11 bases left in between. CDR3 DNA sequence: TGTGCCAGCAGCGGCGAACGGAGCTACGAGCAGTACTTC. Its protein is CASSGERSYEQYF. Together with reference TRBV13 and TRBJ2-7, the CDR3 gives the full variable domain: AAGVIQSPRHLIKEKRETATLKCYPIPRHDTVYWYQQGPGQDPQFLISFYEKMQSDKGSIPDRFSAQQFSDYHSELNMSSLELGDSALYFCASSGERSYEQYFGPGTRLTVT.

The chain couples TRBV28 to TRBJ1-2, with 10 bases lining up with TRBD1. CDR1 and CDR2 from the germline V gene are MDHEN and SYDVKM. CDR3 length: 16 amino acids. The J segment lost 1 base and the V segment lost 6 bases, leaving 8 bases of the junction unmatched. CDR3 in amino acids: CASRKRTGGFNYGYTF. The CDR3 DNA follows: TGTGCCAGCAGAAAAAGGACAGGGGGTTTTAACTATGGCTACACCTTC.